A selection of T cell receptor beta chains follows, all from one sample in a study of cytomegalovirus exposure and HLA in healthy donors. This table comes from immunoSEQ multiplex PCR, and its TCRdb copy is limited to in-frame clones, with some not included. The sample holds about 180,000 clones, approximately 81% seen once. Sequencing was done on a sample of PBMCs. Every receptor here comes from a boy aged 2 to 10 in good health and CMV-seronegative. CDR3s include the opening cysteine and the closing phenylalanine or tryptophan. A D gene is named only where the DNA matches it firmly. Not every row has a clone size; where given, it reads once, few, many or a size class.

clone size: -; V gene: TRBV13; D gene: -; J gene: TRBJ2-1; CDR3 protein: CASSLDLESYNEQFF; CDR3 DNA: TGTGCCAGCAGCTTGGATCTAGAATCCTACAATGAGCAGTTCTTC
clone size: -; V gene: TRBV5-4; D gene: TRBD1; J gene: TRBJ2-7; CDR3 protein: CASSLTGQGVYEQYF; CDR3 DNA: TGTGCCAGCAGCTTGACAGGCCAGGGGGTTTACGAGCAGTACTTC
clone size: -; V gene: TRBV4-1; D gene: TRBD2; J gene: TRBJ2-2; CDR3 protein: CASRPVGTSGRTGELFF; CDR3 DNA: TGCGCCAGCAGGCCCGTCGGGACTAGCGGGAGAACCGGGGAGCTGTTTTTT
clone size: -; V gene: TRBV19; D gene: TRBD2; J gene: TRBJ2-1; CDR3 protein: CASSPVGAGGLPYNEQFF; CDR3 DNA: TGTGCCAGTAGTCCTGTTGGCGCGGGAGGGTTACCCTACAATGAGCAGTTCTTC
clone size: -; V gene: TRBV10-3; D gene: -; J gene: TRBJ2-6; CDR3 protein: CAISEFGGDIFSKGSGANVLTF; CDR3 DNA: TGTGCCATCAGTGAGTTTGGAGGGGATATCTTTTCTAAGGGCTCTGGGGCCAACGTCCTGACTTTC
clone size: few; V gene: TRBV5-1; D gene: -; J gene: TRBJ2-7; CDR3 protein: CASSLVRQYSYEQYF; CDR3 DNA: TGCGCCAGCAGCTTGGTGAGACAGTACTCCTACGAGCAGTACTTC
clone size: once; V gene: TRBV5-1; D gene: -; J gene: TRBJ1-1; CDR3 protein: CASSPQGQNTEAFF; CDR3 DNA: TGCGCCAGCAGCCCACAGGGACAGAACACTGAAGCTTTCTTT
clone size: -; V gene: TRBV5-1; D gene: -; J gene: TRBJ2-1; CDR3 protein: CASSFGEGNEQFF; CDR3 DNA: TGCGCCAGCAGCTTTGGTGAGGGCAATGAGCAGTTCTTC
clone size: -; V gene: TRBV4-2; D gene: -; J gene: TRBJ1-4; CDR3 protein: CASSQDDRENEKLFF; CDR3 DNA: TGTGCCAGCAGCCAAGATGACAGAGAGAATGAAAAACTGTTTTTT
clone size: few; V gene: TRBV5-1; D gene: -; J gene: TRBJ1-5; CDR3 protein: CASIPGQYSNQPQHF; CDR3 DNA: TGCGCCAGCATCCCGGGACAATATAGCAATCAGCCCCAGCATTTT
clone size: -; V gene: TRBV19; D gene: TRBD1; J gene: TRBJ1-2; CDR3 protein: CASSIYRGRQDGYTF; CDR3 DNA: TGTGCCAGTAGTATCTACAGGGGGCGCCAGGATGGCTACACCTTC
clone size: -; V gene: TRBV25-1; D gene: TRBD1; J gene: TRBJ2-1; CDR3 protein: CASSHRGYNEQFF; CDR3 DNA: TGTGCCAGCAGTCACAGGGGGTACAATGAGCAGTTCTTC
clone size: -; V gene: TRBV7-9; D gene: TRBD1; J gene: TRBJ2-7; CDR3 protein: CASSLGGTGITYEQYF; CDR3 DNA: TGTGCCAGCAGCTTAGGAGGGACAGGGATAACCTACGAGCAGTACTTC
clone size: -; V gene: TRBV19; D gene: TRBD1; J gene: TRBJ2-7; CDR3 protein: CASSPAGGGQDSYEQYF; CDR3 DNA: TGTGCCAGTAGTCCAGCCGGTGGGGGACAGGACTCCTACGAGCAGTACTTC
clone size: -; V gene: TRBV19; D gene: -; J gene: TRBJ2-7; CDR3 protein: CASSRSPGAVSYEQYF; CDR3 DNA: TGTGCCAGTAGCAGGTCCCCAGGGGCAGTATCCTACGAGCAGTACTTC
clone size: -; V gene: TRBV6-5; D gene: -; J gene: TRBJ1-6; CDR3 protein: CASDSGVGSPLHF; CDR3 DNA: TGTGCCAGCGATTCAGGGGTGGGGTCACCCCTCCACTTT
clone size: -; V gene: TRBV19; D gene: -; J gene: TRBJ1-5; CDR3 protein: CASSYRERGNQPQHF; CDR3 DNA: TGTGCCAGTAGTTACAGGGAGAGGGGCAATCAGCCCCAGCATTTT
clone size: -; V gene: TRBV6-4; D gene: TRBD1; J gene: TRBJ2-2; CDR3 protein: CASRPDRAPTGELFF; CDR3 DNA: TGTGCCAGCAGGCCGGACAGGGCCCCCACCGGGGAGCTGTTTTTT
clone size: -; V gene: TRBV10-3; D gene: TRBD2; J gene: TRBJ2-3; CDR3 protein: CAISERPGTSGRSTDTQYF; CDR3 DNA: TGTGCCATCAGCGAACGTCCCGGGACTAGCGGGAGAAGCACAGATACGCAGTATTTT
clone size: -; V gene: TRBV14; D gene: TRBD1; J gene: TRBJ2-1; CDR3 protein: CASSHDRVDNEQFF; CDR3 DNA: TGTGCCAGCAGCCACGACAGGGTAGACAATGAGCAGTTCTTC
clone size: -; V gene: TRBV15; D gene: TRBD2; J gene: TRBJ2-1; CDR3 protein: CATSETSGHNEQFF; CDR3 DNA: TGTGCCACCAGCGAAACTAGCGGTCACAATGAGCAGTTCTTC
clone size: -; V gene: TRBV5-1; D gene: TRBD1; J gene: TRBJ2-5; CDR3 protein: CASSLASGTGVEETQYF; CDR3 DNA: TGCGCCAGCAGCTTGGCCAGCGGGACAGGGGTCGAAGAGACCCAGTACTTC
clone size: -; V gene: TRBV6-5; D gene: -; J gene: TRBJ1-2; CDR3 protein: CASSYSANYGYTF; CDR3 DNA: TGTGCCAGCAGTTACTCCGCTAACTATGGCTACACCTTC
clone size: -; V gene: TRBV19; D gene: -; J gene: TRBJ2-3; CDR3 protein: CASSIRRADTQYF; CDR3 DNA: TGTGCCAGTAGTATACGGCGGGCAGATACGCAGTATTTT